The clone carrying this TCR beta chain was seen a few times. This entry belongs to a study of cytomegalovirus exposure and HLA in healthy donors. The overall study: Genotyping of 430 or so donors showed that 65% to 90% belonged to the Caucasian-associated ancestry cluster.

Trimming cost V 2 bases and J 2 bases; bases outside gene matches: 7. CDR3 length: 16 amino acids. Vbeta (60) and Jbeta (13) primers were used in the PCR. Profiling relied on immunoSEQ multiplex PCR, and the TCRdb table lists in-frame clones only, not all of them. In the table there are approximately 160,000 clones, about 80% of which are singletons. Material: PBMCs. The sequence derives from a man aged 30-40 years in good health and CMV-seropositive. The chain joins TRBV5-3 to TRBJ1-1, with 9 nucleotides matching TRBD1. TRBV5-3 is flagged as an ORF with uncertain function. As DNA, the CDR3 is TGTGCCAGAAGCTTACACAGGGGGCTGGGAAACACTGAAGCTTTCTTT. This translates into CARSLHRGLGNTEAFF.